The 11 T cell receptor beta chains below all came from one sample that was sequenced in a study of blood T cells in healthy people across ages. For the second PCR, which ran for 7 to 11 cycles, a sample-barcoded 5' primer and a J-beta primer mix were used. Each CDR3 protein is one row after TCRdb ran MiXCR on the 5' RACE reads. The sample has about 800,000 distinct CDR3 sequences; just under 25% are singletons. The same sample was also studied in work on T cells of mothers and their children.

The sample taken for sequencing was blood. The receptors stem from a boy aged 5 to 17 in good health.

Only a few counts were recorded for this clonotype. Relative to the germline gene, one junction end is altered; a read error may explain this. The genes are TRBV11-1 and TRBJ2-1; 9 bases match TRBD2. CDR1 and CDR2 (germline): SGHAT, FQDESV (reference sequence). The CDR3 has 14 residues. In DNA form, the CDR3 reads TGCGCCAGCAGCTTAGTTGGGGGACTAGCTGAGGGGTTCTTC. As protein: CASSLVGGLAEGFF.

The V and J genes are TRBV27 and TRBJ2-1; TRBD2 matches 10 bases. The length of the CDR3 is 15 residues. CDR1 and CDR2 from the germline V gene are MNHEY and SMNVEV (reference sequence). Trimming took 6 bases from V and 2 from J; bases not matched to a gene: 4. The DNA of the CDR3 is TGTGCCAGCAGCGACGGGACTAGCGCCTACAATGAGCAGTTCTTC. This codes for CASSDGTSAYNEQFF.

The rearrangement uses TRBV15 and TRBJ2-5, with D perhaps being TRBD1 or TRBD2 (7 bases each). Per germline, CDR1 LNHNV and CDR2 YYDKDF (reference sequence). Trimming removed 4 bases at V and 5 bases at J, with 17 bases between. The CDR3 is 15 residues long. As DNA, the CDR3 is TGTGCCACCAGCAAAACCGGGACAGCGGGGGAGACCCAGTACTTC. Encoded protein: CATSKTGTAGETQYF.

The chain is built from TRBV28 and TRBJ1-5; TRBD1 is a possible D gene (5 bases). Looked up from germline, CDR1 is MDHEN and CDR2 is SYDVKM. CDR3 length equals 15 residues. Trimming removed 5 bases at V and 6 bases at J, with 17 bases between. CDR3 nucleotide sequence: TGTGCCAGCAGTCCTGATGGGACGCCCGGTCAGCCCCAGCATTTT. It specifies CASSPDGTPGQPQHF.

The V and J genes are TRBV12-3 or TRBV12-4 and TRBJ1-2, with 8 bases matching TRBD1. This CDR3 contains 14 residues. The junction had 7 bases not matched to a gene; V was cut back by 7 bases and J by 3 bases. As DNA, the CDR3 is TGTGCCAGCACCCCTGGACAGGGATACTATGGCTACACCTTC. It specifies CASTPGQGYYGYTF.

This rearrangement joins TRBV5-1 to TRBJ2-7, with TRBD1 matching over 7 bases. Germline assignment: CDR1 SGHRS and CDR2 YFSETQ. This CDR3 has 16 amino acids. V dropped 0 bases and J dropped 0; count of bases not matched to a gene: 6. The CDR3 sequence: CASSLEPQGTSYEQYF. CDR3 in DNA: TGCGCCAGCAGCTTGGAACCACAGGGGACCTCCTACGAGCAGTACTTC.

This clonotype was seen only a few times. The CDR3 nucleotides read TGCAGTGCTAGCGTGACCGGGACTAGCGGTTACGAGCAGTACTTC. This encodes CSASVTGTSGYEQYF. The chain is built from TRBV20-1 and TRBJ2-5, with TRBD2 matching 11 bases. The DNA end lines up better with TRBJ2-7; the J call may be wrong. Germline-derived CDR1 and CDR2 are DFQATT and SNEGSKA (reference sequence). The CDR3 totals 15 residues.

The genes are TRBV20-1 and TRBJ2-3; 15 bases match TRBD2. The ends lost 6 bases at V and 2 bases at J; junction bases unmatched: 6. The CDR3 is 16 amino acids. The germline V gene has CDR1 DFQATT and CDR2 SNEGSKA (reference sequence). The CDR3 here is CSATGLAGGTTDTQYF. DNA for the CDR3: TGCAGTGCCACCGGACTAGCGGGAGGGACCACAGATACGCAGTATTTT.

The table lists this clonotype with many counts. The gene calls are TRBV4-3 and TRBJ1-1; D gene ambiguous. Germline values: CDR1 LGHNA, CDR2 YSLEER. V lost 0 bases and J lost 12, with 14 bases in between. The CDR3 runs 13 residues. CDR3 nucleotide sequence: TGCGCCAGCAGCCAAGATCTCGGGGATGTCTCTTTCTTT. It yields the protein CASSQDLGDVSFF.

This chain links TRBV3-1 with TRBJ2-5, with a weak D call TRBD1 (5 bases). Trimming removed 2 bases at V and 1 base at J, with 11 bases between. The germline gives CDR1 LGHDT, CDR2 YNNKEL (reference sequence). The CDR3 has 15 amino acids. The CDR3 DNA follows: TGTGCCAGCAGCCAAAACAGGATCCCCCAAGAGACCCAGTACTTC. It specifies CASSQNRIPQETQYF.

This clonotype was counted between two and nine times. The chain uses TRBV7-9 and TRBJ2-3, with D perhaps given as TRBD1 or TRBD2 (5 bases each). This CDR3 has 15 residues. Trimming removed 5 bases from V and 2 bases from J, with 14 bases in between. The germline V gene has CDR1 SEHNR and CDR2 FQNEAQ (reference sequence). The CDR3 DNA sequence: TGTGCCAGCAGCAGGGACGGTCGCAACACAGATACGCAGTATTTT. It specifies CASSRDGRNTDTQYF.